The next 10 T cell receptor beta chains were all read from a single sample in a study of immune cell composition in non-small cell lung cancer. Data came from immunoSEQ multiplex PCR; TCRdb stores just in-frame clones and leaves some out. Of around 13,000 clones in the sample, roughly 80% were seen once. The sequenced sample was lung tumor tissue. The receptors derive from a human donor with non-small cell lung cancer.

The rearrangement joins TRBV27 to TRBJ2-2; 10 nucleotides align to TRBD1. Germline assignment: CDR1 MNHEY and CDR2 SMNVEV (reference sequence). The CDR3 is 15 amino acids. V gave up 6 bases and J gave up 4 bases; unmatched junction bases: 5. The CDR3 DNA reads TGTGCCAGCAGGGGGGGGACAGGGGCCACCGGGGAGCTGTTTTTT. Protein sequence: CASRGGTGATGELFF.

This chain uses TRBV19 with TRBJ1-1; a weak D match, TRBD1 (6 bases). Looked up from germline, CDR1 is LNHDA and CDR2 is SQIVND (reference sequence). This CDR3 has 14 amino acids. V was pared by 8 bases and J by 5 bases, with 18 bases between. The CDR3 DNA reads TGTGCCAGTCGGGAGGGGGGGGATGTAACTGAAGCTTTCTTT. Its translation: CASREGGDVTEAFF.

J is TRBJ2-1 and V is TRBV28, with unresolved D. The CDR3 spans 15 residues. Germline V CDR1 and CDR2: MDHEN, SYDVKM. V was trimmed by 6 bases and J by 7 bases, leaving 19 bases between them. CDR3: CASRPRTPTVNEQFF. The CDR3 DNA reads as TGTGCCAGCAGACCTAGGACGCCGACCGTTAATGAGCAGTTCTTC.

The chain employs TRBV28 and TRBJ1-1, with D perhaps TRBD1 (5 bases). CDR1 and CDR2 from the germline V gene are MDHEN and SYDVKM. The length of the CDR3 is 15 residues. V lost 8 bases to trimming and J lost 4 bases, with 20 bases between them. The CDR3, as DNA: TGTGCCAGCCGGGGCTACTCAGCGGCGGGCACTGAAGCTTTCTTT. This sequence encodes CASRGYSAAGTEAFF.

The gene calls are TRBV11-3 and TRBJ2-1; D ambiguous. The CDR3 is made up of 14 amino acids. Germline V lookup: CDR1 SGHNT, CDR2 YENEEA. V was trimmed by 1 base and J by 5 bases, leaving 9 bases between them. CDR3 DNA: TGTGCCAGCAGCTTAGCTTCACTCAACAATGAGCAGTTCTTC. Translated: CASSLASLNNEQFF. The variable domain in full, completed from reference TRBV11-3 and TRBJ2-1, reads EAGVVQSPRYKIIEKKQPVAFWCNPISGHNTLYWYLQNLGQGPELLIRYENEEAVDDSQLPKDRFSAERLKGVDSTLKIQPAELGDSAVYLCASSLASLNNEQFFGPGTRLTVL.

This clone was seen more than once but under ten times. In the same sample, other DNA sequences code for this CDR3. The gene calls are TRBV5-1 and TRBJ2-2; TRBD1 matches at 9 bases. After removal of 4 bases from V and 4 bases from J, the junction contained 2 bases not matched to a gene. Germline CDR1 and CDR2: SGHRS and YFSETQ. The CDR3 is 14 amino acids. In DNA, the CDR3 is TGCGCCAGCAGCGCGGGACAGGGCACCGGGGAGCTGTTTTTT. Amino acids: CASSAGQGTGELFF.

This clone was detected only once. The chain combines TRBV12-5 with TRBJ2-1; 11 nucleotides line up with TRBD2. The CDR3 has 14 residues. Germline CDR1 and CDR2: LGHNT and FRNRAP. V shed 7 bases and J 9 bases; nucleotides not matched to a gene: 8. The CDR3 nucleotides read TGTGCTAGTGTCCTACTAGCGGGAGTAGGTGAGCAGTTCTTC. It specifies CASVLLAGVGEQFF.

This chain connects TRBV5-1 to TRBJ2-5; either TRBD1 or TRBD2 may supply D (5 bases each). CDR1 SGHRS and CDR2 YFSETQ come from the germline V gene. This CDR3 region has 14 residues. Deletions cut 1 base from V and 5 bases from J, with 12 bases between. The CDR3 coding sequence is TGCGCCAGCAGCTTGACGAGGGGTGGGGAGACCCAGTACTTC. It translates to CASSLTRGGETQYF. Based on the CDR3 plus reference TRBV5-1 and TRBJ2-5, the full variable domain is KAGVTQTPRYLIKTRGQQVTLSCSPISGHRSVSWYQQTPGQGLQFLFEYFSETQRNKGNFPGRFSGRQFSNSRSEMNVSTLELGDSALYLCASSLTRGGETQYFGPGTRLLVL.

The CDR3 DNA reads TGTGCCAGCAGCCAAGATGGGATAGCGGGGGCTAATGAGCAGTTCTTC. Amino acid sequence: CASSQDGIAGANEQFF. The chain recombines TRBV4-2 with TRBJ2-1; 9 nucleotides line up with TRBD2. Germline V CDR1 and CDR2: LGHNA, YNFKEQ. The CDR3 consists of 16 residues. J was trimmed by 7 bases and V by 0 bases; bases with no gene match: 7.

The chain couples TRBV5-5 to TRBJ1-1; D is undetermined. Germline V gene lookup returns CDR1 SGHKS and CDR2 YYEKEE (reference sequence). The ends were cut back, 1 base at V and 1 base at J, with 8 bases in the middle. This CDR3 contains 14 residues. The CDR3 reads CASSLLGENTEAFF. In nucleotides, the CDR3 is TGTGCCAGCAGCTTGCTCGGGGAGAACACTGAAGCTTTCTTT.